This TCR beta chain was observed in a study of T cells in localized non-small cell lung cancer. Study-level results: There was higher T cell clonality in uninvolved adjacent lung than in tumor, and it was highest there. Median around 56 top-100 tumor clones were shared with paired adjacent lung. A denser population of T cells in blood accompanied longer overall survival.

Germline V gene sequence: CDR1 SQVTM, CDR2 ANQGSEA. The CDR3 has 12 amino acids. Trimming took 7 bases from V and 10 from J, leaving 19 bases between them. Here immunoSEQ multiplex PCR was the method, and the copy in TCRdb shows in-frame clones only, minus some. The sample carries fewer than 12,000 clones, about 85% recorded once. Concerning this clone: Its antigen is unidentified.

The receptor's source is a male donor older than 55 with stage III lung adenocarcinoma. The chain joins TRBV29-1 to TRBJ1-1; D is ambiguous. The source was peripheral blood, collected before any cancer treatment. CDR3 in amino acids: CSGLGSGPGAFF. The CDR3 nucleotides are TGCAGCGGACTAGGGAGCGGCCCCGGAGCTTTCTTT.